The subject of this entry is one TCR beta chain. What it binds is not known. Amplification used 60 Vbeta primers and 13 Jbeta primers. How the authors handled the data: Roughly 73 million unique TCR beta chains, some 10 million of them shared, were counted by a later analysis. Assay used: immunoSEQ multiplex PCR; TCRdb lists only in-frame clones, some missing. D and trimming were read from the DNA, whereas the V and J calls and clone size are those reported in that table. The sample shows approximately 190,000 clones, around four fifths of them seen only once. V was pared by 0 bases and J by 2 bases, with 7 bases of the junction left unmatched. The CDR3 runs to 16 residues. Per the germline V gene, CDR1 is SGHDN and CDR2 is FVKESK. This entry is derived from a study of cytomegalovirus exposure and HLA in healthy donors. Overall study findings and caveats: Analysis was performed later, and it showed HLA-associated TCR beta chains to be more clonally expanded than equally common others.

The sequencing input was PBMCs. This chain connects TRBV14 to TRBJ2-7; 7 nucleotides agree with TRBD2. The source is a woman in her 50s in good health and CMV-seropositive. The CDR3 loop is CASSQDGEGLAYEQYF. The CDR3 DNA reads TGTGCCAGCAGCCAAGATGGGGAGGGCCTCGCCTACGAGCAGTACTTC.